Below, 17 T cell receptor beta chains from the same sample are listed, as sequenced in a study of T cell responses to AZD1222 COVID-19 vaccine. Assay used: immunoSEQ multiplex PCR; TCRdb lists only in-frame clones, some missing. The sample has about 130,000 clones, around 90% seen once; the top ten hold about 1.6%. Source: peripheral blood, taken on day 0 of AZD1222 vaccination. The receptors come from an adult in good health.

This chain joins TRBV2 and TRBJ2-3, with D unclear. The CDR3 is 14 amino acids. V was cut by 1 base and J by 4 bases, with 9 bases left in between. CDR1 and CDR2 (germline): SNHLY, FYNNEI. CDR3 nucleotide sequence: TGTGCCAGCAGTGAAGGGTTCCACGCAGATACGCAGTATTTT. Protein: CASSEGFHADTQYF.

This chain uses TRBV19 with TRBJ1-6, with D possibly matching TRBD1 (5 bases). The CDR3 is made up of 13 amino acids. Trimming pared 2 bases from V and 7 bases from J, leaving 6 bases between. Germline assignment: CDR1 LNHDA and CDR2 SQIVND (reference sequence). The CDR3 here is CASSIQGNSPLHF. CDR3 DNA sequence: TGTGCCAGTAGTATACAGGGAAATTCACCCCTCCACTTT.

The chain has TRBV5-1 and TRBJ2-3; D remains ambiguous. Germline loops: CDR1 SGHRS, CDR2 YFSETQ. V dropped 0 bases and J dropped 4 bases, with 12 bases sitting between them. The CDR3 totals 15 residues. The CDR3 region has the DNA TGCGCCAGCAGCTTGGATCCGGCTAGTCCAGATACGCAGTATTTT. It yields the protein CASSLDPASPDTQYF.

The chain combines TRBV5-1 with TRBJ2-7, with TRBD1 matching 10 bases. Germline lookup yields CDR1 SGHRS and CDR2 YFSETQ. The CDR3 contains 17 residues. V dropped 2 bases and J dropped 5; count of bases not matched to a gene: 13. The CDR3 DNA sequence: TGCGCCAGCAGCTTAGCCAGTTACCGGGACAGGGGACACGAGCAGTACTTC. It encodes CASSLASYRDRGHEQYF.

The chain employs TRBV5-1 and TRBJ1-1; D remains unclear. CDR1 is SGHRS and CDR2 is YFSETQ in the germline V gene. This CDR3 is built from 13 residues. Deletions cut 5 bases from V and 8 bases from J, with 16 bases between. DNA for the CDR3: TGCGCCAGCAGACTAGGCACGGGATCCGAAGCTTTCTTT. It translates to CASRLGTGSEAFF.

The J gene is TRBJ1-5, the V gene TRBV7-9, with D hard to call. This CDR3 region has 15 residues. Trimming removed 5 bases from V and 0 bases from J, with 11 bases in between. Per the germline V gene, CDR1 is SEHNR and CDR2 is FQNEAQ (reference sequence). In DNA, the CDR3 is TGTGCCAGCAGCCCCAACCGGGATAGCAATCAGCCCCAGCATTTT. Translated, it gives CASSPNRDSNQPQHF. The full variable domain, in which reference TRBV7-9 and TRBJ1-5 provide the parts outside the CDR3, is DTGVSQNPRHKITKRGQNVTFRCDPISEHNRLYWYRQTLGQGPEFLTYFQNEAQLEKSRLLSDRFSAERPKGSFSTLEIQRTEQGDSAMYLCASSPNRDSNQPQHFGDGTRLSIL.

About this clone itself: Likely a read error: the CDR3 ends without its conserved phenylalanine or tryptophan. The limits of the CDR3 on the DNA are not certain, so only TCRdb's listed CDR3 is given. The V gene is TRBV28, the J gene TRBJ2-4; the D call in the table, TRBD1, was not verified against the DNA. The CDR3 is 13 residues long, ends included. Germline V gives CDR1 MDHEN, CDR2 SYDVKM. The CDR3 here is CASSLFTRDSARL.

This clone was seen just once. The CDR3 loop reads CASSVGDLPPYEQYF. CDR3 nucleotide sequence: TGTGCCAGCAGCGTGGGGGACTTACCCCCCTACGAGCAGTACTTC. The chain carries TRBV9 and TRBJ2-7; possible D gene TRBD2, 6 bases. The V end was cut by 2 bases, the J end by 2 bases, with 14 bases between. This CDR3 comprises 15 residues. Germline V CDR1 and CDR2: SGDLS, YYNGEE. Filled out from reference TRBV9 and TRBJ2-7, the complete variable domain reads DSGVTQTPKHLITATGQRVTLRCSPRSGDLSVYWYQQSLDQGLQFLIQYYNGEERAKGNILERFSAQQFPDLHSELNLSSLELGDSALYFCASSVGDLPPYEQYFGPGTRLTVT.

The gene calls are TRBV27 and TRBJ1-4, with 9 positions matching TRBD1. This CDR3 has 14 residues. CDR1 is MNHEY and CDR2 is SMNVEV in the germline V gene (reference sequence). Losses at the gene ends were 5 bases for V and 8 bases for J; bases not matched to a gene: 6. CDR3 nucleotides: TGTGCCAGCAGTCGGGACAGGGTTGGAGAAAAACTGTTTTTT. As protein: CASSRDRVGEKLFF. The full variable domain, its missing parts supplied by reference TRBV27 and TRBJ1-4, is EAQVTQNPRYLITVTGKKLTVTCSQNMNHEYMSWYRQDPGLGLRQIYYSMNVEVTDKGDVPEGYKVSRKEKRNFPLILESPSPNQTSLYFCASSRDRVGEKLFFGSGTQLSVL.

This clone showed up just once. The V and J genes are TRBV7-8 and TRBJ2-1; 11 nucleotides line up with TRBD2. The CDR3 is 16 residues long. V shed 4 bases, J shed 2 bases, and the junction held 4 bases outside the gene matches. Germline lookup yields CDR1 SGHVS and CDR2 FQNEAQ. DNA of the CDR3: TGTGCCAGCAGCTCAGTAGCGGGAGGGGCCTACAATGAGCAGTTCTTC. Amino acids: CASSSVAGGAYNEQFF.

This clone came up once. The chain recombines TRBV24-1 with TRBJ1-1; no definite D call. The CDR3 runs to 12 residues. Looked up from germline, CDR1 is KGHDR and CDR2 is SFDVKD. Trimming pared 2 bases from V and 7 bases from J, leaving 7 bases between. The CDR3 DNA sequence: TGTGCCACCAGTGATTCAGCGGGTGAAGCTTTCTTT. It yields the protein CATSDSAGEAFF.

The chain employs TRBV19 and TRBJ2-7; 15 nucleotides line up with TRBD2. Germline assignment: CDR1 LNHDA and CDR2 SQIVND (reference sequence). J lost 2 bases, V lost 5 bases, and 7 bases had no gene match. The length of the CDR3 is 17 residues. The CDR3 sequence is CASSPGLAGGITYEQYF. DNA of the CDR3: TGTGCCAGTAGTCCGGGACTAGCGGGAGGCATCACCTACGAGCAGTACTTC. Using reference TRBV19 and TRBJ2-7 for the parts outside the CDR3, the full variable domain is DGGITQSPKYLFRKEGQNVTLSCEQNLNHDAMYWYRQDPGQGLRLIYYSQIVNDFQKGDIAEGYSVSREKKESFPLTVTSAQKNPTAFYLCASSPGLAGGITYEQYFGPGTRLTVT.

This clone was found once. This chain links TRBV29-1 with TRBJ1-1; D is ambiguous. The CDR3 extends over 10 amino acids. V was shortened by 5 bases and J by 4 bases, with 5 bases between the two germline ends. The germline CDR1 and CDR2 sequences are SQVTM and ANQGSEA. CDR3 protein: CSVSGTEAFF. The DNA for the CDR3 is TGCAGCGTTTCTGGCACTGAAGCTTTCTTT.

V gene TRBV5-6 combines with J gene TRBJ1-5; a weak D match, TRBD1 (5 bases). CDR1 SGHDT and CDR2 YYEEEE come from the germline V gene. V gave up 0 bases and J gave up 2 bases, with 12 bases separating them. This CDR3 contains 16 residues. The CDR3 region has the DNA TGTGCCAGCAGCTTGGGGGACTTCCTAGGCAATCAGCCCCAGCATTTT. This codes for CASSLGDFLGNQPQHF.

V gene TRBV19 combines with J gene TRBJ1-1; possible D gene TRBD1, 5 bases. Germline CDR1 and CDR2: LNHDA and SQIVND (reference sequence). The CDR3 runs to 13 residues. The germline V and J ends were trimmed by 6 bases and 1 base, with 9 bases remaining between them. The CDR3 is CASRDTANTEAFF. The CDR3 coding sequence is TGTGCCAGTAGGGACACCGCGAACACTGAAGCTTTCTTT.

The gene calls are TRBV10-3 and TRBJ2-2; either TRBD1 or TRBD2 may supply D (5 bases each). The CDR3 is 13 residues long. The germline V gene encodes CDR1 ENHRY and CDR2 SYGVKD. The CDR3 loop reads CAHRDANTGELFF. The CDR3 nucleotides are TGTGCTCACCGGGACGCGAACACCGGGGAGCTGTTTTTT.

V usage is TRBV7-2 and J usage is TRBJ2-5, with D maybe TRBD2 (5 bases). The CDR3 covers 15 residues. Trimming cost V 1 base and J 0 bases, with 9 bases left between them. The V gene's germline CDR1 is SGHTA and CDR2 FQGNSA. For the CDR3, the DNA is TGTGCCAGCAGCTTAGGGAGGTACCACCAAGAGACCCAGTACTTC. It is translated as CASSLGRYHQETQYF.